The 8 T cell receptor beta chains below come from one sample, sequenced in a study of T-cell reconstitution after alpha-beta-depleted transplantation in children. The library targeted TCRbeta and was prepared with unique molecular identifiers. TCRdb analysed the PCR reads with MiXCR anew, one entry per CDR3 protein. The data contain about 400,000 distinct CDR3 sequences, roughly 20% of them singletons. Specimen: PBMCs from the stem cell graft donor, collected from the stem cell graft. The source of these receptors is a human donor who donated a stem cell graft to a child with acute myeloid leukemia.

The V call is TRBV7-9, the J call TRBJ1-5; D gene uncertain. Per the germline V gene, CDR1 is SEHNR and CDR2 is FQNEAQ (reference sequence). Trimming took off 9 bases at V and 5 bases at J, with 11 bases between the two ends. CDR3 length: 12 residues. The CDR3 loop reads CASSGQDQPQHF. CDR3 coding DNA: TGTGCCAGTAGTGGGCAAGATCAGCCCCAGCATTTT.

The chain employs TRBV7-9 and TRBJ2-7, with TRBD2 as a possible D gene (5 bases). The V gene lost 1 base and the J gene lost 3 bases, with 10 bases spanning the gap. From germline, CDR1 is SEHNR and CDR2 FQNEAQ (reference sequence). The CDR3 is made up of 14 amino acids. The CDR3 bases are TGTGCCAGCAGCTTAGTGGCCGGGATCTACGAGCAGTACTTC. Translation gives CASSLVAGIYEQYF.

CDR3 in DNA: TGCGCCAGCAGCTTGGAGGGATCGGGGGCGGATGAGCAGTACTTC. It translates to CASSLEGSGADEQYF. The chain recombines TRBV5-1 with TRBJ2-7; either TRBD1 or TRBD2 may supply D (6 bases each). This CDR3 comprises 15 residues. CDR1 and CDR2 from the germline V gene are SGHRS and YFSETQ. V dropped 0 bases and J dropped 7 bases, with 17 bases sitting between them.

This clonotype has only a few counts. V usage is TRBV20-1 and J usage is TRBJ2-1; TRBD2 aligns across 9 bases. This CDR3 comprises 14 residues. CDR1 DFQATT and CDR2 SNEGSKA come from the germline V gene (reference sequence). J gave up 7 bases and V 1 base, and 5 bases lay outside the gene matches. In nucleotides, the CDR3 is TGCAGTGCTAGAGTAGCGGGAGCAGTGAATGAGCAGTTCTTC. Translated, it gives CSARVAGAVNEQFF.

There are many counts of this clonotype. V gene TRBV20-1 combines with J gene TRBJ2-5; 14 positions agree with TRBD2. V shed 6 bases, J shed 4 bases, and the junction held 10 bases outside the gene matches. The CDR3 totals 16 residues. Germline-derived CDR1 and CDR2 are DFQATT and SNEGSKA (reference sequence). CDR3 region: CSAYTGLAGELETQYF. CDR3 DNA sequence: TGCAGTGCCTATACGGGACTAGCGGGAGAGTTAGAGACCCAGTACTTC.

This clonotype was seen a few times. V and J are TRBV5-1 and TRBJ2-2, with D perhaps matching TRBD1 (6 bases). There are 16 residues in the CDR3. V lost 2 bases and J 4 bases, leaving 15 bases between the germline ends. Germline V lookup: CDR1 SGHRS, CDR2 YFSETQ. The CDR3 coding sequence is TGCGCCAGCAGCTTATGGGTGACAGGTAGCACCGGGGAGCTGTTTTTT. Amino acid sequence: CASSLWVTGSTGELFF.

The chain is built from TRBV6-1 and TRBJ2-1, with 7 bases that match TRBD1. Germline-derived CDR1 and CDR2 are MNHNS and SASEGT. The CDR3 is 13 residues long. The V segment lost 6 bases and the J segment 4 bases; nucleotides outside the gene matches: 3. Here the CDR3 reads CASRRQGYNEQFF. The CDR3 nucleotides are TGTGCCAGCAGACGACAGGGTTACAATGAGCAGTTCTTC.

The sample holds a few counts of this clonotype. The V gene is TRBV12-3 or TRBV12-4, the J gene TRBJ1-1; D might be TRBD1 (6 bases). V lost 2 bases and J 11 bases, leaving 15 bases between the germline ends. The CDR3 covers 13 residues. The CDR3 sequence: CASSLSTGAWAFF. CDR3 DNA sequence: TGTGCCAGCAGTTTATCGACAGGTGCGTGGGCTTTCTTT.